Shown below are 15 T cell receptor beta chains from a single sample sequenced in a study of regulatory T cells in long-lasting Graves disease. Sample time point: newly diagnosed GD, antithyroid drugs for less than 3 months. Extracted PBMC RNA gave rise to the TCR library. Arm-PCR of CDR3 regions and iRepertoire HTBI primers were the basis on which TCR beta libraries were built. Using its own MiXCR run on the multiplex PCR reads, TCRdb lists one record per CDR3 protein. The sample includes under 450,000 distinct CDR3 sequences, around 15% of them seen just once. The same data also contributed to another study, on T cells in Graves' hyperthyroidism and ophthalmopathy.

The sequences come from peripheral blood mononuclear cells (PBMCs), collected at new diagnosis, from a patient treated with antithyroid drugs. These receptors were taken from a young woman with Graves disease.

This clonotype showed up many times. The chain couples TRBV24-1 to TRBJ2-5, with a tentative D call TRBD1 (6 bases). Trimming cost V 4 bases and J 5 bases, with 16 bases left between them. Germline CDR1 is KGHDR and CDR2 is SFDVKD. The CDR3 runs to 15 residues. The CDR3 DNA reads as TGTGCCACCAGTGACCCGACAGGAGCGAGTGAGACCCAGTACTTC. Encoded protein: CATSDPTGASETQYF.

Points on this clonotype: With only one base between it and a far larger clone, this is likely a read error. The V call is TRBV3-1, the J call TRBJ2-3, with D unclear. The CDR3 consists of 14 residues. Germline CDR1 is LGHDT and CDR2 is YNNKEL (reference sequence). In nucleotides, the CDR3 is TGTGCCAGCAGCCAAGTCCCTGAAGGCGTTGAGTCTTTCTTT. It specifies CASSQVPEGVESFF.

This clonotype was found many times. The rearrangement joins TRBV27 to TRBJ1-5; D call uncertain. V was cut by 5 bases and J by 10 bases, with 15 bases left in between. This CDR3 is built from 13 residues. Per germline, CDR1 MNHEY and CDR2 SMNVEV (reference sequence). The DNA of the CDR3 is TGTGCCAGCAGTCAACACGACGTGGGACCCCAGCATTTT. Translated, it gives CASSQHDVGPQHF.

This clonotype came up many times. V usage is TRBV30 and J usage is TRBJ2-1, with a tentative D call TRBD2 (6 bases). Trimming removed 0 bases from V and 6 bases from J, with 21 bases in between. CDR3 length equals 17 residues. Germline CDR1 is GTSNPN and CDR2 is SVGIG (reference sequence). CDR3: CAWSVLEVELAPNEQFF. In DNA form, the CDR3 reads TGTGCCTGGAGTGTACTCGAGGTAGAACTAGCCCCCAATGAGCAGTTCTTC.

This clonotype was seen repeatedly, ten times or more. The chain joins TRBV2 to TRBJ2-2; no definite D call. CDR1 and CDR2 (germline): SNHLY, FYNNEI. V was shortened by 7 bases and J by 5 bases, with 8 bases between the two germline ends. The CDR3 extends over 12 amino acids. CDR3 in DNA: TGTGCCAGCAATATAGCAACCGGGGAGCTGTTTTTT. Its translation is CASNIATGELFF.

This clonotype was picked up many times. The genes are TRBV28 and TRBJ2-7, with TRBD2 identical over 8 bases. This CDR3 is 13 amino acids long. Looked up from germline, CDR1 is MDHEN and CDR2 is SYDVKM. Germline trimming cut 6 bases from V and 1 base from J; bases unmatched to any gene: 2. CDR3: CASSRGGSYEQYF. Written as DNA, the CDR3 is TGTGCCAGCAGCCGCGGGGGGTCCTACGAGCAGTACTTC.

As for this clonotype: A single base separates this from a much larger clone, so it may be a read error. Because it lacks the conserved phenylalanine or tryptophan at the end, this CDR3 is likely a read error. This chain connects TRBV5-6 to TRBJ2-3, with 14 nucleotides matching TRBD2. This CDR3 is built from 18 residues. V lost 10 bases, J lost 6 bases, and 19 bases stayed unmatched. Per germline, CDR1 SGHDT and CDR2 YYEEEE. This chain's CDR3 is CAWSAGLAGVSVLDTQYS. CDR3 sequence (DNA): TGTGCCTGGAGTGCGGGACTAGCGGGAGTATCCGTATTGGATACGCAGTATTCT.

This clonotype was counted many times. The chain couples TRBV2 to TRBJ1-4; TRBD1 agrees at 9 bases. Germline CDR1 reads SNHLY; CDR2 reads FYNNEI. The V gene end was trimmed by 7 bases and the J gene end by 7 bases; junction bases not matched to a gene: 7. This CDR3 contains 14 residues. The CDR3, as DNA: TGTGCCAGCACACAGGGGGCGGTTGGTGAAAAACTGTTTTTT. It yields the protein CASTQGAVGEKLFF.

V and J are TRBV11-2 and TRBJ2-7; a possible D gene is TRBD1 (5 bases). Germline CDR1 reads SGHAT; CDR2 reads FQNNGV. This CDR3 contains 15 residues. V was cut by 6 bases and J by 3 bases, with 18 bases left in between. CDR3 sequence (DNA): TGTGCCAGCAGGGGCCCGGGCCAAGGACACTACGAGCAGTACTTC. This encodes CASRGPGQGHYEQYF.

This clonotype has only a few counts. The J gene is TRBJ2-1, the V gene TRBV6-2 or TRBV6-3; TRBD2 agrees at 11 bases. V lost 6 bases, J lost 2 bases, and 6 bases stayed unmatched. The CDR3 is 16 residues long. Germline V gene lookup returns CDR1 MNHEY and CDR2 SVGEGT. The CDR3 region is CASRDRLAGTYNEQFF. DNA of the CDR3: TGTGCCAGCAGGGACCGACTAGCGGGAACCTACAATGAGCAGTTCTTC.

This clonotype was recorded many times. The chain combines TRBV5-1 with TRBJ2-3; no reliable D call. Germline CDR1 is SGHRS and CDR2 is YFSETQ. V was trimmed by 5 bases and J by 4 bases, leaving 5 bases between them. The CDR3 is made up of 11 amino acids. The CDR3 region has the DNA TGCGCCAGCAGGAAGGCAGATACGCAGTATTTT. This gives the protein CASRKADTQYF.

This clonotype was counted at least ten times. J is TRBJ2-3 and V is TRBV12-3 or TRBV12-4; D is possibly TRBD2 (6 bases). The CDR3 extends over 15 amino acids. V lost 6 bases and J lost 0, with 13 bases in between. The CDR3 is CASRPNSGSTDTQYF. DNA for the CDR3: TGTGCCAGCAGGCCGAATAGCGGAAGCACAGATACGCAGTATTTT.

This clonotype was recorded many times. The rearrangement joins TRBV7-2 to TRBJ2-5, with D unclear. This CDR3 region has 13 residues. CDR1 is SGHTA, CDR2 FQGNSA, per germline. The V and J ends lost 3 bases and 1 base respectively, with 6 bases between them. CDR3 in amino acids: CASSLPLQETQYF. The CDR3 region has the DNA TGTGCCAGCAGCTTGCCGCTCCAAGAGACCCAGTACTTC.

This clonotype was recorded at least ten times. The genes are TRBV18 and TRBJ2-3, with 10 bases identical to TRBD1. CDR1 is KGHSH, CDR2 LQKENI, per germline. The V gene end was trimmed by 4 bases and the J gene end by 2 bases; junction bases not matched to a gene: 3. This CDR3 is built from 15 residues. The CDR3 sequence: CASSQDRGLTDTQYF. The DNA of the CDR3 is TGTGCCAGCTCACAAGACAGGGGGCTCACAGATACGCAGTATTTT. Using reference TRBV18 and TRBJ2-3 for the parts outside the CDR3, the full variable domain is NAGVMQNPRHLVRRRGQEARLRCSPMKGHSHVYWYRQLPEEGLKFMVYLQKENIIDESGMPKERFSAEFPKEGPSILRIQQVVRGDSAAYFCASSQDRGLTDTQYFGPGTRLTVL.

This clonotype was recorded at least ten times. This chain links TRBV2 with TRBJ2-7; 8 positions agree with TRBD2. Germline lookup yields CDR1 SNHLY and CDR2 FYNNEI. This CDR3 is built from 14 residues. With V trimmed by 5 bases and J by 3 bases, 6 bases remained unmatched. The CDR3 sequence: CASSSGRAFYEQYF. CDR3 coding DNA: TGTGCCAGCAGTTCCGGGAGGGCCTTCTACGAGCAGTACTTC.